These T cell receptor beta chains were read from a single sample in a study of identical twins. TCRdb recomputed calls from the 5' RACE reads with MiXCR, one row per CDR3 protein. The sample contains 460,000 or so distinct CDR3 sequences, 13% to 15% of which appear only once. Another study also made use of these data, one on yellow fever vaccine responses in identical twins.

The sample was CD4+ T cells sorted from blood. The receptors originated from a woman under 30 in good health. Both conserved end residues are part of each CDR3. Each record gives: V gene, D gene, clone size, J gene, CDR3 protein, CDR3 DNA. A D gene is named only where the DNA matches it firmly. Size is stated for part of the rows, as once, few or many counts, or as a class when the clone is expanded.

TRBV2	TRBD2	few	TRBJ2-3	CASSERTSGDSDTQYF	TGTGCCAGCAGTGAGAGGACTAGCGGCGATTCGGATACGCAGTATTTT
TRBV5-1	-	-	TRBJ2-3	CASRLSGGTTDTQYF	TGCGCCAGCAGACTCTCCGGCGGGACCACAGATACGCAGTATTTT
TRBV4-2	-	many	TRBJ2-2	CASSQNTDSSANTGELFF	TGTGCCAGCAGCCAAAATACCGACAGCTCCGCGAACACCGGGGAGCTGTTTTTT
TRBV24-1	-	few	TRBJ2-5	CATSDPAGQETQYF	TGTGCCACCAGTGATCCGGCTGGTCAAGAGACCCAGTACTTC
TRBV5-1	-	few	TRBJ1-4	CASSLEPTSGKLFF	TGCGCCAGCAGCTTGGAACCTACGAGTGGAAAACTGTTTTTT
TRBV7-2	TRBD2	many	TRBJ2-1	CASSSGLAGREF	TGTGCCAGCAGCTCCGGACTAGCGGGAAGGGAGTTC
TRBV10-3	-	few	TRBJ2-1	CAITYDSPSSYNEQFF	TGTGCCATCACCTACGACTCGCCAAGCTCCTACAATGAGCAGTTCTTC
TRBV7-2	-	few	TRBJ2-3	CASSYRSGDTDTQYF	TGTGCCAGCAGCTACCGATCGGGGGACACAGATACGCAGTATTTT
TRBV12-3/TRBV12-4	TRBD2	few	TRBJ2-3	CASSLEAGGLTDTQYF	TGTGCCAGCAGTTTGGAGGCGGGGGGTCTCACAGATACGCAGTATTTT
TRBV12-3/TRBV12-4	TRBD1	few	TRBJ2-1	CASSLGDRANEQFF	TGTGCCAGCAGTTTAGGGGACAGGGCCAATGAGCAGTTCTTC
TRBV25-1	TRBD2	few	TRBJ2-5	CASSELAGGPGETQYF	TGTGCCAGCAGTGAACTAGCGGGAGGGCCCGGTGAGACCCAGTACTTC
TRBV2	-	few	TRBJ2-2	CASSEASPGELFF	TGTGCCAGCAGTGAAGCGTCCCCCGGGGAGCTGTTTTTT